Listed below are T cell receptor beta chains from one sample, sequenced in a study of early T cells in non-severe SARS-CoV-2 infection. TCRdb re-derived calls from the 5' RACE reads in MiXCR, one entry per CDR3 protein. Of more than 65,000 distinct CDR3 sequences detected, roughly an eighth appear once; the ten largest clones hold 4% to 6%. Sequencing input: whole blood. These receptors came from an adult who was a healthcare worker with PCR-confirmed SARS-CoV-2 infection or an uninfected control (not recorded which). CDR3s include the opening cysteine and the closing phenylalanine or tryptophan. D genes are given only for firm matches. Clone sizes are given selectively: once, few, many, or a class where the clone is expanded.

j_gene	abundance	v_gene	len	d_gene	CDR3aa
TRBJ1-1	many	TRBV7-2	13	.	CASYRSPNTEAFF
TRBJ2-7	.	TRBV6-5	14	.	CASSYSGEYYEQYF
TRBJ2-1	many	TRBV14	13	.	CASSQARGGEQFF
TRBJ1-2	many	TRBV18	14	.	CASSPGRVGSGYTF
TRBJ2-3	.	TRBV29-1	16	TRBD1	CSVEHPGTGGTDTQYF
TRBJ2-7	.	TRBV7-9	13	.	CASSGTAPNEQYF
TRBJ1-1	few	TRBV7-3	13	.	CASSLAKSTEAFF
TRBJ2-3	few	TRBV10-3	15	TRBD2	CAIGAGGPVLGTQYF
TRBJ2-1	.	TRBV20-1	13	.	CSARTGQDNEQFF
TRBJ1-2	few	TRBV10-3	15	TRBD1	CAISDTGQGTYGYTF
TRBJ1-6	few	TRBV20-1	17	TRBD1	CSARVRGGSSYNSPLHF
TRBJ2-2	few	TRBV6-6	11	.	CASSYGGELFF
TRBJ2-1	many	TRBV12-2	14	.	CASRLGYAPMEQFF
TRBJ2-5	many	TRBV6-2/TRBV6-3	15	TRBD1	CASSTDRFFGETQYF
TRBJ2-7	.	TRBV9	14	.	CASSVSDGSYEQYF
TRBJ1-2	.	TRBV27	15	.	CASSLYPGTPYSYTF
TRBJ2-7	.	TRBV13	16	TRBD2	CASSFSTSGNSYEQYF
TRBJ1-2	many	TRBV2	13	.	CASSNAGRAGYTF
TRBJ2-2	.	TRBV3-1	16	.	CASSHGRGENTGELFF
TRBJ2-1	many	TRBV5-6	15	.	CASSIGSQEYNEQFF
TRBJ2-5	.	TRBV5-1	15	TRBD2	CASSLDTSGQETQYF
TRBJ2-7	few	TRBV11-3	14	TRBD1	CASSGRDRTYEQYF
TRBJ2-3	.	TRBV18	17	.	CASSRRVAGVSTDTQYF
TRBJ2-5	few	TRBV2	14	.	CASSQGGSRETQYF
TRBJ1-2	many	TRBV20-1	12	.	CSARARAYGYTF
TRBJ1-5	many	TRBV12-3/TRBV12-4	16	TRBD1	CASSRGQGWSNQPQHF
TRBJ2-4	.	TRBV3-1	17	TRBD1	CASSQGDRGQAKNIQYF
TRBJ1-2	.	TRBV6-2/TRBV6-3	15	.	CASTFRTFRGYGYTF
TRBJ2-1	few	TRBV12-3/TRBV12-4	15	TRBD2	CASRPLAGGPHEQFF
TRBJ1-1	few	TRBV2	13	.	CASSRLMNTEAFF
TRBJ1-3	many	TRBV7-9	14	.	CASSSRRLENTIYF
TRBJ2-3	many	TRBV14	12	.	CASSQATDTQYF
TRBJ1-6	.	TRBV20-1	14	.	CSARVIGGNSPLHF
TRBJ2-7	many	TRBV7-9	15	TRBD2	CASNPSVAGVNEQYF
TRBJ2-5	.	TRBV2	11	.	CASNRQETQYF
TRBJ2-7	many	TRBV29-1	14	.	CSVVKLGRTYEQYF
TRBJ2-1	many	TRBV3-1	16	TRBD1	CASSQASRDRGNEQFF
TRBJ1-4	many	TRBV7-2	15	.	CASSSSRGGSGKLFF
TRBJ1-3	many	TRBV10-3	15	.	CAISESDHSGNTIYF
TRBJ2-3	.	TRBV9	16	.	CASSVGRGGNTDTQYF
TRBJ2-3	few	TRBV6-5	16	.	CASSYRILGRSDTQYF
TRBJ2-2	.	TRBV2	16	TRBD1	CASSRTGGTNTGELFF
TRBJ2-1	.	TRBV18	17	TRBD2	CVSSPWLASGTYNEQFF
TRBJ2-7	.	TRBV18	15	.	CASSLGPFGSYEQYF
TRBJ2-1	.	TRBV29-1	15	.	CSAGGQFSSYNEQFF
TRBJ2-1	few	TRBV29-1	13	.	CSVESGAANEQFF
TRBJ2-3	many	TRBV11-2	12	.	CASSPNLDTQYF
TRBJ2-3	few	TRBV7-3	15	TRBD2	CASSPRGVVTDTQYF
TRBJ2-3	.	TRBV9	14	.	CASSVYGGGDTQYF
TRBJ2-7	many	TRBV11-2	19	TRBD2	CASSRTLTSGSRPGWEQYF
TRBJ2-3	many	TRBV6-1	17	TRBD2	CASSPFRTSGLTDTQYF